These 9 T cell receptor beta chains originate from one sample sequenced in a study of T cell repertoires in cytomegalovirus infection. These TCRs' antigens remain unknown. TCRdb processed the reads anew with MiXCR; each CDR3 protein has one entry. The sample holds tens of thousands of distinct CDR3 sequences, around 20% seen once. The starting material was CD8+ T cells from cultured PBMCs, obtained from culture after CMV antigen stimulation. The receptor source for this set is a human donor in good health (CMV status not recorded). Some clones in this sample may be carry-over from other donors' samples.

This clonotype occurred a few times. The rearrangement joins TRBV18 to TRBJ1-3, with 8 bases identical to TRBD1. V lost 2 bases to trimming and J lost 1 base; unmatched junction nucleotides: 4. CDR1 KGHSH and CDR2 LQKENI come from the germline V gene. This CDR3 comprises 16 residues. The CDR3 reads CASSPVRQGSGNTIYF. CDR3 in DNA: TGTGCCAGCTCACCAGTGAGACAGGGGTCTGGAAACACCATATATTTT.

This clonotype was seen only a few times. This chain joins TRBV6-1 and TRBJ1-1; a weak D match, TRBD1 (6 bases). The CDR3 has 13 residues. Germline values: CDR1 MNHNS, CDR2 SASEGT. Trimming removed 6 bases at V and 5 bases at J, with 13 bases between. The CDR3 coding sequence is TGTGCCAGCAGGAAAGGGGGTAGTACTGAAGCTTTCTTT. Translated: CASRKGGSTEAFF.

This clonotype showed up just a few times. This chain joins TRBV6-2 or TRBV6-3 and TRBJ2-1, with 9 nucleotides matching TRBD2. V lost 2 bases and J lost 5; bases outside the gene matches: 10. Germline V gives CDR1 MNHEY, CDR2 SVGEGT. CDR3 size: 17 residues. CDR3 nucleotides: TGTGCCAGCAGTTACGTAGTTAGCGGGAGAATCCACAATGAGCAGTTCTTC. It codes for CASSYVVSGRIHNEQFF.

This sequence joins TRBV18 and TRBJ2-1, with TRBD1 matching 7 bases. The V segment lost 5 bases and the J segment 3 bases; nucleotides outside the gene matches: 4. The CDR3 is made up of 14 amino acids. The V gene's germline CDR1 is KGHSH and CDR2 LQKENI. CDR3 protein: CASSTTGYYNEQFF. The CDR3 DNA reads TGTGCCAGCTCAACGACAGGGTACTACAATGAGCAGTTCTTC. Using reference TRBV18 and TRBJ2-1 for the parts outside the CDR3, the full variable domain is NAGVMQNPRHLVRRRGQEARLRCSPMKGHSHVYWYRQLPEEGLKFMVYLQKENIIDESGMPKERFSAEFPKEGPSILRIQQVVRGDSAAYFCASSTTGYYNEQFFGPGTRLTVL.

The sample holds a few counts of this clonotype. The chain couples TRBV7-8 to TRBJ2-3, with TRBD2 matching over 10 bases. V dropped 1 base and J dropped 8; count of bases not matched to a gene: 3. This CDR3 comprises 14 residues. Germline V gives CDR1 SGHVS, CDR2 FQNEAQ. CDR3 DNA: TGTGCCAGCAGCTTAGTGCCTAGCGGGGGTACGCAGTATTTT. This gives the protein CASSLVPSGGTQYF.

The CDR3 reads CASSSAGGRNEQFF. Written as DNA, the CDR3 is TGTGCCAGCAGTTCGGCGGGGGGGCGGAATGAGCAGTTCTTC. This chain uses TRBV6-2 or TRBV6-3 with TRBJ2-1; 9 positions match TRBD2. Looked up from germline, CDR1 is MNHEY and CDR2 is SVGEGT. CDR3 length: 14 residues. V lost 4 bases, J lost 7 bases, and 5 bases stayed unmatched.

V gene TRBV13 combines with J gene TRBJ2-3, with 8 bases that match TRBD1. With 0 bases clipped from V and 6 bases from J, the junction kept 2 bases outside the gene matches. Germline V lookup: CDR1 PRHDT, CDR2 FYEKMQ (reference sequence). This CDR3 has 14 residues. The CDR3 loop is CASSLGRGLDTQYF. CDR3 bases: TGTGCCAGCAGCTTAGGCAGGGGGCTGGATACGCAGTATTTT.

The J gene is TRBJ2-6, the V gene TRBV6-5, with D unclear. The CDR3 runs 14 residues. Germline loops: CDR1 MNHEY, CDR2 SVGAGI. Between the trimmed V and J ends, which lost 5 bases and 0 bases, there was a span of 5 bases. As DNA, the CDR3 is TGTGCCAGCAGTCCTTACTCTGGGGCCAACGTCCTGACTTTC. Translating gives CASSPYSGANVLTF.

The rearrangement uses TRBV12-3 or TRBV12-4 and TRBJ2-7, with 7 bases matching TRBD1. V trimming: 6 bases; J trimming: 2 bases; junction bases outside the gene matches: 7. This CDR3 contains 14 residues. CDR3 sequence reads: CASSPTGVAYEQYF. CDR3 coding DNA: TGTGCCAGCAGCCCCACAGGGGTCGCCTACGAGCAGTACTTC.